These T cell receptor beta chains were read from a single sample in a study of tumor-infiltrating lymphocytes in primary liver carcinoma. TCRdb processed the multiplex PCR reads anew with MiXCR; each CDR3 protein has one entry. The sample contains 40,000 to 55,000 distinct CDR3 sequences, around 77% of which appear only once. The sample comprised liver tumor tissue from sampling region 5. The receptors shown here come from a man aged 35 to 55 with primary liver carcinoma and hepatitis B virus infection. The CDR3 runs from the conserved cysteine through the conserved F or W. A D gene is named only where the DNA matches it firmly. Some rows mark clone size as missing; the rest say once, few, many or name a class of expanded clone.

>NA|TRBD2|TRBV12-3/TRBV12-4|TRBJ2-1
TGTGCCAGCATGATGAGACCCCCGGGACTACGCCCATACAATGAGCAGTTCTTC
CASMMRPPGLRPYNEQFF
>NA|NA|TRBV10-1|TRBJ2-2
TGCGCCAGCTCCGACGGCACAAACACCGGGGGGCTGTTTTTC
CASSDGTNTGGLFF
>many|TRBD1|TRBV29-1|TRBJ2-3
TGCAGCGTTGCTTCGGGCAGGGACAGCTCCACAGATACGCAGTATTTT
CSVASGRDSSTDTQYF
>NA|NA|TRBV24-1|TRBJ2-1
TGCGTCACCAGTTGGTCAGGGGAGGACTACAATGAGCAGTTCTTC
CVTSWSGEDYNEQFF
>NA|NA|TRBV4-3|TRBJ1-2
TGCGCCAGCAGTCGTGAAAGGGACGGAGCTATTTATGGCTACACCTTC
CASSRERDGAIYGYTF
>many|TRBD2|TRBV11-2|TRBJ2-3
TGTGCCAGCAGCGCTCCGACTAGCGGGAGTGGGGATACGCAGTATTTT
CASSAPTSGSGDTQYF
>many|NA|TRBV28|TRBJ2-7
TGTGCCAGCACTACGGTGGGGACCTACGAGCAGTACTTC
CASTTVGTYEQYF
>many|TRBD2|TRBV7-3|TRBJ2-1
TGTGCCAGCAGCTCGGGACTAGCGGGAGCCCAACCCGGAGAGCAGTTCTTC
CASSSGLAGAQPGEQFF
>medium-sized|TRBD1|TRBV29-1|TRBJ2-7
TGCAGCGTACAAGTTACAGGGGGCGAGGGCGAGCAGTACTTC
CSVQVTGGEGEQYF
>NA|NA|TRBV5-5|TRBJ1-5
TGTACCAGCAGCTCGAGACAGACGATTAGCAATCAGCCCCAGCATTTT
CTSSSRQTISNQPQHF
>NA|TRBD1|TRBV5-1|TRBJ1-1
TGCGCCAGCAGCGCCGCAGGGGGCTATACTGAGGCTTCCTTT
CASSAAGGYTEASF
>NA|NA|TRBV29-1|TRBJ1-2
TGCAGCGTTGGGGTACCAACAGGTACTCAAGTGACTAACTATGGCTACATCTTC
CSVGVPTGTQVTNYGYIF
>NA|NA|TRBV11-2|TRBJ2-2
TGTGCCAGCAGCTTTGCGGGATCGAAGACCGGGGGGCTGTTTTTT
CASSFAGSKTGGLFF
>NA|NA|TRBV11-2|TRBJ2-5
TGTGCCAGCAGCCCCTTCGGGATAGTCCCAGAGGCCCAGTACTTC
CASSPFGIVPEAQYF
>NA|NA|TRBV29-1|TRBJ2-2
TGCAGCGTCCTCGATCCGGGAAGCACCGGGGAGCTGTTTTTT
CSVLDPGSTGELFF
>NA|NA|TRBV29-1|TRBJ2-3
TGCAGTGTTGGGTTGCTAAACATCAGAACATATACGCAGTATTTT
CSVGLLNIRTYTQYF
>few|NA|TRBV29-1|TRBJ1-1
TGCAGCGTTCGGTGGGGCGCGTCTGAAGCTTTCTTT
CSVRWGASEAFF
>many|TRBD1|TRBV28|TRBJ1-1
TGTGCCAGCAGTTCCCCAACGACAGGGGGTAGTAGGGCTTTCTTT
CASSSPTTGGSRAFF
>medium-sized|NA|TRBV6-5|TRBJ1-2
TGTGCCAGCACCCTCAGTCGGGGCTATGGCTACACCTTC
CASTLSRGYGYTF
>NA|NA|TRBV29-1|TRBJ1-1
TGCAGCGTCGTCAGAGGGGGGGTGATAACTGAAGCTTTCTTT
CSVVRGGVITEAFF
>NA|NA|TRBV5-6|TRBJ2-3
TGTGCCAGCAATTTGCCTACAACGGGTGATACGCAGTATTTT
CASNLPTTGDTQYF
>once|NA|TRBV6-2/TRBV6-3|TRBJ2-3
TGTGCCAGTTCCGCTGGGACCAGAACCCCGCATTATTTT
CASSAGTRTPHYF
>once|TRBD1|TRBV6-5|TRBJ1-6
TGTGTCAGCAGAGGACAGGGTTATTCAGCCCTCCACTTT
CVSRGQGYSALHF
>NA|TRBD2|TRBV11-2|TRBJ2-1
TGTGTCAGCAGCTTTAGCGGGCCACTCGGTAATGAGCAGTTCTTC
CVSSFSGPLGNEQFF
>NA|NA|TRBV11-1|TRBJ1-1
TGTGCCAGCAGCTGGCCGGCCTGGGGGAACACTGAAGTTTTCTTT
CASSWPAWGNTEVFF
>NA|NA|TRBV12-3/TRBV12-4|TRBJ2-1
TGTGCCAGCAGTTCATGGGGGGGCCCCCACAATGAGCAGTTCTTC
CASSSWGGPHNEQFF
>NA|TRBD2|TRBV5-6|TRBJ2-2
TGTGCCAGCAGCTTATGGGGACTAGTGCGGAGAACCGGGGAGCTGTTCTTT
CASSLWGLVRRTGELFF
>NA|NA|TRBV29-1|TRBJ1-5
TGCAGCGTTGTCGGACAGATCGATCAGCCCAAGTATTTT
CSVVGQIDQPKYF
>NA|NA|TRBV12-3/TRBV12-4|TRBJ2-5
TGTGCCAGCAGTGGGGAGACTACTGGAGAGACCCAGTACTTC
CASSGETTGETQYF
>NA|NA|TRBV20-1|TRBJ2-5
TGCAATCAGACCACTGACGGAATTACCCAGGAGACCCAGTACTTC
CNQTTDGITQETQYF
>NA|TRBD1|TRBV6-6|TRBJ1-1
TGTGCCAGCAGCACAGGGGGGAGTATTGAAGCTTTCTTC
CASSTGGSIEAFF
>NA|NA|TRBV5-5|TRBJ1-1
TGCGCCAGCAGCTTGTACCACAGGGAGGCTGAAGCTTTCTTT
CASSLYHREAEAFF
>few|NA|TRBV5-8|TRBJ2-2
TGTGCCAGCAGCTTGCGGAGGGGATCCGGGGAGCTGCTTTTT
CASSLRRGSGELLF
>NA|NA|TRBV29-1|TRBJ2-5
TGCAGCGTTGATGGTGTCGGACAAGGAGATACCCAGTACTTC
CSVDGVGQGDTQYF
>NA|TRBD1|TRBV7-8|TRBJ2-1
TGTGCCAGCAACCCGAGGACAGGGTGCTATAATGAGCAGTTCTTC
CASNPRTGCYNEQFF
>medium-sized|TRBD2|TRBV11-2|TRBJ2-5
TGTGCCAGCAGCTTAGATCTAAAGGCGGGAGGGCAAGAGACCCAGTACTTC
CASSLDLKAGGQETQYF
>medium-sized|TRBD1|TRBV12-3/TRBV12-4|TRBJ1-3
TGTGCCAGCAGATCGACAGGGGACGGAAACACCATATATTTT
CASRSTGDGNTIYF
>NA|TRBD1|TRBV7-8|TRBJ2-7
TGTGCCAGCAGGCAAGGGGCAGGGGGCTTTTACGAGCAGTACTTC
CASRQGAGGFYEQYF
>NA|TRBD1|TRBV29-1|TRBJ1-2
TGCAGCGTCCTCACTGACAGGGAGATGAATGGCTACACCTTC
CSVLTDREMNGYTF
>NA|NA|TRBV4-1|TRBJ1-5
TGCGCCAGCAGCCATGATCGGAGCACCCTGCCCCAGCATTTT
CASSHDRSTLPQHF
>NA|NA|TRBV29-1|TRBJ2-7
TGCAGCGCCATGACATCTGGGGCCGGCACTCCCTACAGGCAGTACTTC
CSAMTSGAGTPYRQYF
>NA|NA|TRBV7-8|TRBJ1-5
TGTGCTAGCAGCCCCCTTAGGACTCTCACAGATACGCAGCATTTT
CASSPLRTLTDTQHF
>NA|NA|TRBV4-3|TRBJ1-1
TGCGCCAGCAGCCAAGGGGGGAACACTGAAGTTCTCTTT
CASSQGGNTEVLF
>NA|NA|TRBV12-3/TRBV12-4|TRBJ1-5
TGTGCCAGCACGTGGGGCACCGCAGTAAATCAGCGCCAGCATTTT
CASTWGTAVNQRQHF
>NA|NA|TRBV6-2/TRBV6-3|TRBJ2-5
TGTGCCAGCAGTTCACGCACAGATATGGAGACCCAGTACTTC
CASSSRTDMETQYF
>NA|TRBD2|TRBV2|TRBJ2-1
TGTGCCAGCAGCATGATTAGCGGGAATCACAATGAGCAGTTCTTC
CASSMISGNHNEQFF